The present TCR beta chain was sequenced within a study of T-cell reconstitution after alpha-beta-depleted transplantation in children. Germline V gives CDR1 MGHDK, CDR2 SYGVNS. V dropped 3 bases and J dropped 5 bases, with 8 bases sitting between them. This CDR3 is 13 amino acids long. Points on this clonotype: Antigen unknown.

Study observations and caveats: Reportedly, alpha-beta T cells present about two months post-transplant originated from several hundred expanded clones of graft origin. Once a year had passed after transplant, T-cell counts and diversity came mostly from newly produced T cells. Elevated TCRbeta diversity at day 60 was traced, in some patients, to surviving recipient T cells and thymic progenitors.

Construction of the TCRbeta library involved unique molecular identifiers. TCRdb processed the PCR reads anew with MiXCR; each CDR3 protein has one entry. The sample lists around 300,000 distinct CDR3 sequences; 6.5% to 9% were seen once. Specimen: peripheral blood, collected 360 days after TCRalphabeta/CD19-depleted stem cell transplant. This TCR was sampled from a female patient younger than 10 who had a stem cell transplant for Fanconi anemia, so the T cells may come from the graft donor. The chain couples TRBV25-1 to TRBJ1-3; a possible D gene is TRBD1 (5 bases). CDR3 region: CASSDRVRNTIYF. The CDR3 DNA reads as TGTGCCAGCAGTGACAGGGTTAGAAACACCATATATTTT.